Detailed here is one TCR beta chain. The germline gives CDR1 MNHNS, CDR2 SASEGT. The V gene lost 10 bases and the J gene lost 4 bases, with 19 bases spanning the gap. This CDR3 is built from 14 residues. This specimen comes from a study of identical twins. A universal primer site arose from template switching, and cDNA bore unique molecular identifiers. Using its own MiXCR run on the 5' RACE reads, TCRdb lists one record per CDR3 protein. The sample records about 530,000 distinct CDR3 sequences, 13% to 15% being singletons. This same sample was also part of a study on yellow fever vaccine responses in identical twins. In that study: Twins reportedly mounted vaccine T cell responses that seemed partly convergent, partly personalized.

The sample comprised CD4+ T cells sorted from blood. The J gene is TRBJ1-2, the V gene TRBV6-1, with a possible D match to TRBD1 (5 bases). The receptor was isolated from a woman aged 18-29 years in good health. CDR3 in amino acids: CAIGSGRQLYGYTF. The CDR3 coding sequence is TGTGCCATTGGGTCGGGCCGACAGCTCTATGGCTACACCTTC.